The TCR beta chain under discussion was sequenced for a study of cytomegalovirus exposure and HLA in healthy donors. Regarding the study as a whole: It was reportedly the case that the classifier diagnosed cytomegalovirus status with high specificity and sensitivity. About 90% or about 30% of the time was how often most TCR beta V segments were productive, according to an earlier analysis.

CDR3 length: 12 residues. Germline CDR1 SGHNT, CDR2 YYREEE (reference sequence). Trimming took 0 bases from V and 7 from J, leaving 7 bases between them. Comment on this clone: The antigen is not known.

Primers included in the PCR were 60 Vbeta and 13 Jbeta primers. Profiling relied on immunoSEQ multiplex PCR, and the TCRdb table lists in-frame clones only, not all of them. The repertoire holds 150,000 to 200,000 clones, with about 82% as singletons. The chain employs TRBV5-4 and TRBJ1-1; D gene ambiguous. Sequenced input: PBMCs. The sequence was collected from a woman between 45 and 60 years old in good health and CMV-seronegative. The CDR3 region has the DNA TGTGCCAGCAGCTTGGGACAAAATGAAGCTTTCTTT. This encodes CASSLGQNEAFF. Complete variable domain (other parts from reference TRBV5-4 and TRBJ1-1): ETGVTQSPTHLIKTRGQQVTLRCSSQSGHNTVSWYQQALGQGPQFIFQYYREEENGRGNFPPRFSGLQFPNYSSELNVNALELDDSALYLCASSLGQNEAFFGQGTRLTVV.